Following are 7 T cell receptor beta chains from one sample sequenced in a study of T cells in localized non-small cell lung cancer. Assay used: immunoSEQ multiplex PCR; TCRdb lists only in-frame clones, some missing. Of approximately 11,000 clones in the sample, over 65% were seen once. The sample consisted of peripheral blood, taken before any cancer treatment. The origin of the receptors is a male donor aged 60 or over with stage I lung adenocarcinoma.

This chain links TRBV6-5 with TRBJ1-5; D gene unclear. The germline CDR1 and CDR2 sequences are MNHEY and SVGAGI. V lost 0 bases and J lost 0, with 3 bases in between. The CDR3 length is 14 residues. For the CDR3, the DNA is TGTGCCAGCAGTTACTCCAATAGCAATCAGCCCCAGCATTTT. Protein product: CASSYSNSNQPQHF.

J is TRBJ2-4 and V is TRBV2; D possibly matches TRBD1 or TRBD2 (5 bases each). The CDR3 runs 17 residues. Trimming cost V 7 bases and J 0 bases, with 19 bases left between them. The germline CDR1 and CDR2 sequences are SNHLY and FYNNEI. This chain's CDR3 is CASIEGLYELAKNIQYF. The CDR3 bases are TGTGCCAGCATTGAGGGGTTGTATGAACTAGCCAAAAACATTCAGTACTTC.

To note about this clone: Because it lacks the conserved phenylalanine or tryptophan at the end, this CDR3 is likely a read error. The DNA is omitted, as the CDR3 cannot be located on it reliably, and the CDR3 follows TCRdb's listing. CDR3 amino acids: CASSRGIGSWL. The rearrangement joins TRBV7-9 to TRBJ1-1. Germline CDR1 SEHNR, CDR2 FQNEAQ (reference sequence). The CDR3 is 11 residues long, counting both termini.

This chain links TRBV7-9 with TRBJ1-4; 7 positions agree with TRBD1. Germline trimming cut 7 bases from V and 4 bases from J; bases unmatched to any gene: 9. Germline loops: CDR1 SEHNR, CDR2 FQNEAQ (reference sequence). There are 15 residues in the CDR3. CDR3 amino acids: CASTKGGGGNEKLFF. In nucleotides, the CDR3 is TGTGCCAGCACCAAAGGGGGCGGTGGTAATGAAAAACTGTTTTTT.

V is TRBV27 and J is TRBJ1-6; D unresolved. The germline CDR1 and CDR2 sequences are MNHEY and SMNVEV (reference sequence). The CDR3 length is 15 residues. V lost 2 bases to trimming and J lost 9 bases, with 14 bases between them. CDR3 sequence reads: CASSLGSGFRSPLHF. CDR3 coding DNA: TGTGCCAGCAGTTTAGGGTCCGGGTTTCGTTCACCCCTCCACTTT.

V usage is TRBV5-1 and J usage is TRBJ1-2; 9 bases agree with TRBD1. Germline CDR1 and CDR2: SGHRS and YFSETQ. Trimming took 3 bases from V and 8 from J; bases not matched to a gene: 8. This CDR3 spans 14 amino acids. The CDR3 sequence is CASSWDRVVGGYTF. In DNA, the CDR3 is TGCGCCAGCAGCTGGGACAGGGTGGTCGGGGGCTACACCTTC.

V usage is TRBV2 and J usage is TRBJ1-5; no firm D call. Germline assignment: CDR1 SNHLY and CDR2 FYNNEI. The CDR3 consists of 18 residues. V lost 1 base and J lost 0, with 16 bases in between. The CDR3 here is CASSEGVQVFYSNQPQHF. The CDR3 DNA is TGTGCCAGCAGTGAAGGGGTACAAGTATTTTATAGCAATCAGCCCCAGCATTTT.